This T cell receptor beta chain was recorded in a study of neoadjuvant anti-PD-1 for oral cavity cancer. Study in general: Around day 43, patients without progression received a fourth nivolumab dose before surgery. General study points: Only three patients per response group were TCR-analyzed; validation needed.

These newly diagnosed stage II-IVA oral cavity squamous cell carcinoma patients had no prior systemic or radiation treatment. The table came from immunoSEQ multiplex PCR; TCRdb's copy has only in-frame clones and leaves some out. The sample consists of roughly 60,000 clones, around four fifths of them appearing once. This clone was counted once. Its target is unknown. Trimming took off 1 base at V and 2 bases at J, with 18 bases between the two ends. Germline CDR1 reads SGHDN; CDR2 reads FVKESK. The CDR3 is 17 residues long. The chain carries TRBV14 and TRBJ2-7; a possible D gene is TRBD2 (5 bases). The source was PBMCs, collected before nivolumab (anti-PD-1) treatment. This TCR was recovered from a person aged 35 to 85 with oral cavity squamous cell carcinoma. The CDR3: CASSQGEISNPPYEQYF. The CDR3 DNA reads as TGTGCCAGCAGCCAAGGGGAGATATCCAATCCCCCCTACGAGCAGTACTTC.